These 5 T cell receptor beta chains share one sample of origin, sequenced in a study of T cells in Graves' hyperthyroidism and ophthalmopathy. The investigators amplified TCR beta CDR3 regions from RNA transcripts. The TCR CDR3 was amplified in a first-round RT-PCR using the HTBI primer set. TCRdb recomputed calls from the multiplex PCR reads with MiXCR, one row per CDR3 protein. Altogether 300,000 to 350,000 distinct CDR3 sequences are present, over 15% being singletons, with the ten largest covering approximately 54%. The sequencing sample was made of blood. The receptors derive from a woman aged 45-59 years with Graves' hyperthyroidism.

The genes are TRBV6-1 and TRBJ1-3; the D is unclear. The CDR3 is 15 residues long. Trimming removed 6 bases from V and 5 bases from J, with 17 bases in between. CDR1 MNHNS and CDR2 SASEGT come from the germline V gene. The CDR3 nucleotides read TGTGCCAGCAGCGGAGTTGAGGGTGCAAGAAACACCATATATTTT. The encoded protein is CASSGVEGARNTIYF.

The V and J genes are TRBV19 and TRBJ2-1; TRBD1 or TRBD2 may be the D gene (5 bases each). Per germline, CDR1 LNHDA and CDR2 SQIVND (reference sequence). V gave up 3 bases and J gave up 15 bases, with 18 bases separating them. CDR3 length equals 13 residues. The CDR3 nucleotides read TGTGCCAGTAGTATGGAGTTCCAATCGAGGGGGTTCTTC. Translation: CASSMEFQSRGFF.

The V gene is TRBV3-1, the J gene TRBJ2-7; D ambiguous. The CDR3 sequence is 13 residues long. V lost 1 base and J lost 3, with 7 bases in between. Germline lookup yields CDR1 LGHDT and CDR2 YNNKEL (reference sequence). The CDR3 DNA follows: TGTGCCAGCAGCCAAGCGTGGAGCTACGAGCAGTACTTC. This encodes CASSQAWSYEQYF.

V is TRBV18 and J is TRBJ2-1; 8 positions agree with TRBD1. This CDR3 spans 15 amino acids. Germline CDR1 reads KGHSH; CDR2 reads LQKENI. V lost 0 bases to trimming and J lost 3 bases; unmatched junction nucleotides: 1. CDR3 nucleotide sequence: TGTGCCAGCTCACCACCAGACAGGGGCTACAATGAGCAGTTCTTC. It translates to CASSPPDRGYNEQFF.

In its sample, this clonotype was seen once. This chain links TRBV5-6 with TRBJ2-1; D remains unclear. In germline, CDR1 is SGHDT, CDR2 YYEEEE. The CDR3 contains 17 residues. V lost 2 bases, J lost 0 bases, and 15 bases lay in between. The CDR3 region is CASSLVVVPNSYNEQFF. CDR3 coding DNA: TGTGCCAGCAGCTTAGTAGTCGTGCCTAACTCCTACAATGAGCAGTTCTTC.